Following are 14 T cell receptor beta chains from one sample sequenced in a study of T-cell memory formation after mild COVID-19. TCRdb used MiXCR to reprocess the 5' RACE reads, holding one entry per CDR3 protein. The sample contains a few hundred thousand distinct CDR3 sequences, approximately 7.6% of which appear only once. Material for sequencing was PBMCs or a T cell subset sorted from them (not recorded which). The receptors were sampled from a man between 18 and 29 years old who had mild COVID-19 (a few samples of this study predate the infection). Cell type and time point are not known.

This chain joins TRBV15 and TRBJ2-1; no reliable D call. Trimming removed 4 bases at V and 8 bases at J, with 21 bases between. The CDR3 totals 16 residues. Germline V lookup: CDR1 LNHNV, CDR2 YYDKDF (reference sequence). The CDR3 coding sequence is TGTGCCACCAGCACCCCCGTCATCCGTCGACGGGATGAGCAGTTCTTC. This codes for CATSTPVIRRRDEQFF.

This clonotype came up a few times. The chain combines TRBV7-9 with TRBJ2-5; no clear D. This CDR3 spans 12 amino acids. V lost 1 base and J lost 7, with 7 bases in between. Germline V gene data show CDR1 as SEHNR and CDR2 as FQNEAQ (reference sequence). CDR3 loop: CASSLGPVTQYF. CDR3 DNA sequence: TGTGCCAGCAGCTTAGGCCCGGTGACCCAGTACTTC.

The chain employs TRBV19 and TRBJ1-1, with 7 bases aligning to TRBD1. Germline V gives CDR1 LNHDA, CDR2 SQIVND (reference sequence). The J segment lost 3 bases and the V segment lost 5 bases, leaving 6 bases of the junction unmatched. This CDR3 has 14 amino acids. In DNA form, the CDR3 reads TGTGCCAGTAGTCTGGGACAGACCCACACTGAAGCTTTCTTT. Translating it yields CASSLGQTHTEAFF.

The gene calls are TRBV4-3 and TRBJ2-3, with 7 bases fitting TRBD2. From germline, CDR1 is LGHNA and CDR2 YSLEER. The CDR3 is 17 residues long. J was trimmed by 0 bases and V by 4 bases; bases with no gene match: 10. Here the CDR3 reads CASSRRWSGDSTDTQYF. The CDR3 DNA reads as TGCGCCAGCAGCCGCCGTTGGAGCGGGGATAGCACAGATACGCAGTATTTT.

This clonotype was detected many times. The chain recombines TRBV6-1 with TRBJ1-2; no reliable D call. The CDR3 has 16 amino acids. The V gene lost 3 bases and the J gene lost 5 bases, with 19 bases spanning the gap. From germline, CDR1 is MNHNS and CDR2 SASEGT. The CDR3: CASSDAGSPIAYGYTF. CDR3 sequence (DNA): TGTGCCAGCAGTGACGCCGGGAGTCCGATCGCATATGGCTACACCTTC.

The table lists this clonotype with a few counts. V and J are TRBV28 and TRBJ2-2, with D possibly TRBD1 on 6 matching bases. This CDR3 has 15 residues. Germline V lookup: CDR1 MDHEN, CDR2 SYDVKM. V dropped 6 bases and J dropped 4 bases, with 15 bases sitting between them. CDR3 in DNA: TGTGCCAGCAGATTAGGGTCAGGGGCCACCGGGGAGCTGTTTTTT. Its translation is CASRLGSGATGELFF.

This clonotype appeared a few times. The chain recombines TRBV7-2 with TRBJ2-5; 10 bases align to TRBD2. V was clipped by 2 bases and J by 2 bases; unmatched bases: 8. CDR1 is SGHTA and CDR2 is FQGNSA in the germline V gene. The CDR3 contains 17 residues. The CDR3 DNA sequence: TGTGCCAGCAGCTTATTCCGTCTAGCGGGGGCACAAGAGACCCAGTACTTC. Translating it yields CASSLFRLAGAQETQYF.

The V gene is TRBV18, the J gene TRBJ2-5; D not certain. Germline V gene sequence: CDR1 KGHSH, CDR2 LQKENI. The V end lost 0 bases, the J end lost 4 bases, and 9 bases lay between the germline ends. The CDR3 extends over 14 amino acids. CDR3 DNA sequence: TGTGCCAGCTCACCACCTGTAGGGTCAGAGACCCAGTACTTC. Translation: CASSPPVGSETQYF.

This chain joins TRBV5-1 and TRBJ2-7, with D maybe TRBD2 (5 bases). Germline lookup yields CDR1 SGHRS and CDR2 YFSETQ. There are 14 residues in the CDR3. V was trimmed by 4 bases and J by 6 bases, leaving 17 bases between them. The CDR3 DNA reads as TGCGCCAGCAGCCCCTGGACCGCCGGAGGCGAGCAGTACGTC. Its translation: CASSPWTAGGEQYV.

This clonotype was seen a few times. This chain connects TRBV7-2 to TRBJ1-2, with unresolved D. The ends were cut back, 2 bases at V and 5 bases at J, with 9 bases in the middle. Germline values: CDR1 SGHTA, CDR2 FQGNSA. CDR3 size: 13 residues. The DNA for the CDR3 is TGTGCCAGCAGCTTAATATGGGGTTATGGCTACACCTTC. It yields the protein CASSLIWGYGYTF.

This clonotype was recorded many times. This sequence joins TRBV6-1 and TRBJ2-3, with 9 positions matching TRBD2. The V and J ends lost 5 bases and 5 bases, in that order; junction bases with no gene match: 8. The germline gives CDR1 MNHNS, CDR2 SASEGT. The CDR3 extends over 15 amino acids. CDR3 in amino acids: CASSLLAGRGDTQYF. CDR3 nucleotides: TGTGCCAGCAGTCTTCTAGCGGGGCGAGGAGATACGCAGTATTTT.

This clonotype was seen a few times. The rearrangement joins TRBV5-1 to TRBJ2-7; D may be TRBD2 (6 bases). The CDR3 contains 14 residues. The germline V gene has CDR1 SGHRS and CDR2 YFSETQ. Deletions cut 3 bases from V and 4 bases from J, with 14 bases between. As DNA, the CDR3 is TGCGCCAGCAGCTCGGGGGTAGAACGGTACGAGCAGTACTTC. This encodes CASSSGVERYEQYF.

This clonotype was observed a handful of times. The V call is TRBV4-1, the J call TRBJ2-1; 8 bases align to TRBD1. The germline gives CDR1 MGHRA, CDR2 YSYEKL. The ends lost 0 bases at V and 1 base at J; junction bases unmatched: 5. CDR3 length: 17 amino acids. CDR3 loop: CASSQDRRQGSYNEQFF. In DNA, the CDR3 is TGCGCCAGCAGCCAAGATCGAAGACAGGGGTCCTACAATGAGCAGTTCTTC.

V is TRBV6-2 or TRBV6-3 and J is TRBJ1-2, with 7 nucleotides matching TRBD1. This CDR3 region has 14 residues. Germline V gene lookup returns CDR1 MNHEY and CDR2 SVGEGT. With V trimmed by 5 bases and J by 8 bases, 11 bases remained unmatched. The CDR3 DNA follows: TGTGCCAGCAGTCTATCCAGACAGGGAAGCGGCTACACCTTC. This codes for CASSLSRQGSGYTF.